These T cell receptor beta chains were read from a single sample in a study of blood T cell repertoires in COVID-19. The protocol was immunoSEQ multiplex PCR, while the TCRdb copy is restricted to in-frame clones and leaves out a portion. Here the sample spans about 320,000 clones, about 87% being singletons. The source material was PBMCs or T cells enriched from blood (not recorded which). Source of these receptors: a man aged 30-40 years who had recovered from COVID-19. CDR3s include the opening cysteine and the closing phenylalanine or tryptophan. The D gene is left open where the match is weak. Size is omitted from some rows. Given values are once, few, many or a class for expanded clones.

d_call,j_call,v_call,clone_size,cdr3_aa,cdr3_nt
.,TRBJ1-4,TRBV5-1,.,CASSHTGKTNEKLFF,TGCGCCAGCAGCCACACAGGCAAAACTAATGAAAAACTGTTTTTT
.,TRBJ1-4,TRBV7-9,.,CASSTLTGRTNEKLFF,TGTGCCAGCAGCACCCTGACAGGCAGAACTAATGAAAAACTGTTTTTT
.,TRBJ2-5,TRBV27,few,CASSFAGAYQETQYF,TGTGCCAGCAGTTTTGCGGGGGCGTACCAAGAGACCCAGTACTTC
TRBD1,TRBJ2-2,TRBV5-6,.,CASRRTGVNTGELFF,TGTGCCAGCAGAAGGACAGGGGTGAACACCGGGGAGCTGTTTTTT
TRBD1,TRBJ2-2,TRBV5-1,.,CASSPGQGRNTGELFF,TGCGCCAGCAGCCCCGGACAGGGTAGGAACACCGGGGAGCTGTTTTTT
TRBD1,TRBJ1-2,TRBV25-1,.,CATDGGNLGQGDDYGYTF,TGTGCCACGGACGGGGGTAATTTAGGACAGGGGGACGACTATGGCTACACCTTC
.,TRBJ2-7,TRBV28,.,CASILGVDRSYEQYF,TGTGCCAGCATCCTCGGTGTGGACAGATCCTACGAGCAGTACTTC
.,TRBJ2-1,TRBV11-3,.,CASSSGVGSYNEQFF,TGTGCCAGCAGCTCGGGGGTCGGCTCCTACAATGAGCAGTTCTTC
.,TRBJ1-2,TRBV11-2,.,CASSFTGTNYGYTF,TGTGCCAGCAGCTTCACAGGGACTAACTATGGCTACACCTTC
.,TRBJ1-1,TRBV14,.,CASSQAPGQEAFF,TGTGCCAGCAGCCAAGCCCCGGGACAAGAAGCTTTCTTT
TRBD2,TRBJ2-7,TRBV19,.,CASSPTGTSGYEQYF,TGTGCCAGTAGCCCTACAGGGACTAGCGGCTACGAGCAGTACTTC
TRBD2,TRBJ2-5,TRBV18,.,CASSPARDRRGGKTQYF,TGTGCCAGCTCACCAGCCCGGGACCGACGGGGGGGGAAGACCCAGTACTTC
.,TRBJ2-3,TRBV11-3,.,CASSLAPGADTQYF,TGTGCCAGCAGCTTGGCTCCGGGGGCAGATACGCAGTATTTT
TRBD2,TRBJ2-3,TRBV14,.,CASSQDSSGGDTQYF,TGTGCCAGCAGCCAAGATTCTAGCGGGGGTGATACGCAGTATTTT
.,TRBJ1-5,TRBV5-8,.,CASSRDFNQPQHF,TGTGCCAGCAGCCGGGACTTCAATCAGCCCCAGCATTTT
.,TRBJ1-6,TRBV21-1,.,CASSTSGTAYSPLHF,TGTGCCAGCAGCACCAGCGGGACCGCCTATTCACCCCTCCACTTT
.,TRBJ2-3,TRBV29-1,.,CSVEVGQIDTQYF,TGCAGCGTTGAAGTTGGACAGATAGATACGCAGTATTTT
.,TRBJ1-1,TRBV29-1,.,CSVDIQAEAFF,TGCAGCGTTGACATACAGGCTGAAGCTTTCTTT
TRBD1,TRBJ1-6,TRBV3-1/TRBV3-2,.,CASSHTSDRIYNSPLHF,TGTGCCAGCAGCCACACGTCGGACAGGATCTATAATTCACCCCTCCACTTT
TRBD1,TRBJ1-5,TRBV2,.,CASSDQGGNQPQHF,TGTGCCAGCAGTGACCAGGGGGGCAATCAGCCCCAGCATTTT
.,TRBJ2-5,TRBV12-3/TRBV12-4,once,CASSLDRVETQYF,TGTGCCAGCAGTTTAGACAGGGTAGAGACCCAGTACTTC
.,TRBJ1-5,TRBV30,once,CAWSTGNNQPQHF,TGTGCCTGGAGTACAGGGAACAATCAGCCCCAGCATTTT
.,TRBJ1-4,TRBV20-1,once,CSAWREKLFF,TGCAGTGCTTGGAGAGAAAAACTGTTTTTT
TRBD2,TRBJ2-3,TRBV7-6,.,CASSLASGVADTQYF,TGTGCCAGCAGCTTAGCTAGCGGGGTTGCAGATACGCAGTATTTT
TRBD1,TRBJ1-2,TRBV5-5,.,CASSPTGVAYGYTF,TGTGCCAGCAGCCCTACAGGGGTGGCCTATGGCTACACCTTC
.,TRBJ2-3,TRBV12-3/TRBV12-4,.,CASRRSTDTQYF,TGTGCCAGTAGAAGAAGCACAGATACGCAGTATTTT
.,TRBJ1-2,TRBV15,.,CATSRDQEGIYGYTF,TGTGCCACCAGCAGAGATCAAGAGGGAATCTATGGCTACACCTTC
.,TRBJ2-1,TRBV19,once,CASRAGSYNEQFF,TGTGCCAGTAGGGCAGGCTCCTACAATGAGCAGTTCTTC
.,TRBJ2-1,TRBV7-2,.,CASSLAYGGSYNEQFF,TGTGCCAGCAGCTTAGCGTACGGAGGCTCCTACAATGAGCAGTTCTTC
.,TRBJ2-1,TRBV28,.,CASRIGAGKHEQFF,TGTGCCAGCAGAATAGGGGCAGGGAAACATGAGCAGTTCTTC
.,TRBJ2-3,TRBV3-1/TRBV3-2,.,CASRDLSDTQYF,TGTGCCAGCAGAGACTTATCAGATACGCAGTATTTT
.,TRBJ1-2,TRBV5-1,once,CASSLGGSLYGYTF,TGCGCCAGCAGCTTGGGTGGCTCGCTCTATGGCTACACCTTC
.,TRBJ2-2,TRBV27,.,CASSFASVPGELFF,TGTGCCAGCAGTTTTGCTTCGGTTCCCGGGGAGCTGTTTTTT
.,TRBJ1-4,TRBV24-1,.,CATSDWEGEKLFF,TGTGCCACCAGTGATTGGGAGGGTGAAAAACTGTTTTTT
.,TRBJ2-7,TRBV5-1,.,CASSLGGGAAYEQYF,TGCGCCAGCAGCTTGGGGGGCGGGGCCGCCTACGAGCAGTACTTC
.,TRBJ2-7,TRBV2,.,CASRAAWEQYF,TGTGCCAGCAGGGCCGCTTGGGAGCAGTACTTC
TRBD2,TRBJ2-7,TRBV3-1/TRBV3-2,.,CASSQGAGTSYEQYF,TGTGCCAGCAGCCAAGGAGCGGGGACCTCCTACGAGCAGTACTTC
.,TRBJ1-6,TRBV3-1/TRBV3-2,.,CASRTAQGPNSPLHF,TGTGCCAGCAGAACTGCCCAGGGGCCGAATTCACCCCTCCACTTT
TRBD2,TRBJ2-5,TRBV6-5,.,CASSSRLATPPETQYF,TGTGCCAGCAGTTCCAGACTAGCGACTCCCCCGGAGACCCAGTACTTC
.,TRBJ2-7,TRBV30,once,CAWGDRQRLTLYEQYF,TGTGCCTGGGGGGACCGACAGAGGCTTACCCTCTACGAGCAGTACTTC
TRBD1,TRBJ1-2,TRBV14,.,CASSQAGTGGNYGYTF,TGTGCCAGCAGCCAGGCCGGGACAGGGGGTAACTATGGCTACACCTTC
.,TRBJ2-7,TRBV28,.,CASSLGAREQYF,TGTGCCAGCAGTTTGGGGGCGCGAGAGCAGTACTTC
TRBD1,TRBJ1-1,TRBV10-3,few,CAIRDRGAEAFF,TGTGCCATCCGAGACAGGGGGGCTGAAGCTTTCTTT
.,TRBJ1-1,TRBV4-1,.,CASSHWTENTEAFF,TGCGCCAGCAGCCACTGGACAGAGAACACTGAAGCTTTCTTT
.,TRBJ2-5,TRBV19,.,CASSMGRGLQETQYF,TGTGCCAGTAGTATGGGCCGTGGACTCCAAGAGACCCAGTACTTC
TRBD1,TRBJ1-5,TRBV5-8,once,CASSLEGGGGQPQHF,TGTGCCAGCAGCTTGGAAGGGGGCGGAGGTCAGCCCCAGCATTTT
TRBD1,TRBJ1-6,TRBV7-9,.,CASSSRTGDSPLHF,TGTGCCAGCAGCTCCCGGACAGGGGATTCACCCCTCCACTTT
TRBD2,TRBJ2-1,TRBV11-2,.,CASRKISGGLYNEQFF,TGTGCCAGCAGAAAAATTAGCGGGGGTCTCTACAATGAGCAGTTCTTC
TRBD1,TRBJ1-5,TRBV6-5,.,CASSYSGGPNQPQHF,TGTGCCAGCAGTTACTCAGGGGGCCCCAATCAGCCCCAGCATTTT
TRBD1,TRBJ2-5,TRBV28,.,CASRHLGQVQETQYF,TGTGCCAGCAGACATCTAGGACAGGTTCAAGAGACCCAGTACTTC
.,TRBJ1-6,TRBV18,.,CASSPMENSPLHF,TGTGCCAGCTCACCGATGGAGAATTCACCCCTCCACTTT
TRBD1,TRBJ2-7,TRBV5-1,.,CASSLRQGPAYEQYF,TGCGCCAGCAGCTTAAGACAGGGGCCCGCCTACGAGCAGTACTTC
.,TRBJ2-7,TRBV5-1,.,CASSLTGLGSEQYF,TGCGCCAGCAGCTTAACGGGACTTGGGTCCGAGCAGTACTTC
.,TRBJ2-3,TRBV4-1,.,CASSQAHTGTDTQYF,TGCGCCAGCAGCCAAGCCCATACTGGCACAGATACGCAGTATTTT
TRBD1,TRBJ1-1,TRBV19,.,CASRSNRGMNTEAFF,TGTGCCTCGAGGTCCAACAGGGGCATGAACACTGAAGCTTTCTTT
.,TRBJ1-5,TRBV28,.,CASSLAGAGNQPQHF,TGTGCCAGCAGTTTAGCAGGGGCGGGCAATCAGCCCCAGCATTTT
TRBD1,TRBJ2-7,TRBV18,.,CASSPTTGDGEQYF,TGTGCCAGCTCACCGACGACAGGGGATGGGGAGCAGTACTTC